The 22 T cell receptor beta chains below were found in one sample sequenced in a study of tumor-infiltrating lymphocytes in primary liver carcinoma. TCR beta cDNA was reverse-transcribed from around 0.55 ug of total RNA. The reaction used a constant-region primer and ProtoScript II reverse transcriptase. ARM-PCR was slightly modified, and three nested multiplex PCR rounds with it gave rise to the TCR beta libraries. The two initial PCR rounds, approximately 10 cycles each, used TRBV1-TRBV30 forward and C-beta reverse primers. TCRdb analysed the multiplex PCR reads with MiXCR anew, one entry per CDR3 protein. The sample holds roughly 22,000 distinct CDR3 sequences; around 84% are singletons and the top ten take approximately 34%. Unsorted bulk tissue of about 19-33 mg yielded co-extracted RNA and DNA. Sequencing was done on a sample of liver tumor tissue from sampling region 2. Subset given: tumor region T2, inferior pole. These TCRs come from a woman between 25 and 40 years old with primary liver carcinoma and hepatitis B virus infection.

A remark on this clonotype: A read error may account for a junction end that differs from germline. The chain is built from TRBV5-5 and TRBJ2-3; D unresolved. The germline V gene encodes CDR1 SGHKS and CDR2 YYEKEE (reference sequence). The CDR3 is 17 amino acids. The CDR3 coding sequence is TGTGTCAGCAACTTGAGTGTTGGTGAACCCCTTTCAGATACGCAGTATTTT. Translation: CVSNLSVGEPLSDTQYF.

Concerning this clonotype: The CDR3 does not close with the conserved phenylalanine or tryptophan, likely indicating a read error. The CDR3 DNA follows: TGTGCCAGCAGCCCCGGACTACCCACAGATACGCAGTATTAT. Its protein product is CASSPGLPTDTQYY. The V gene is TRBV11-2, the J gene TRBJ2-3; perhaps TRBD2 as D (6 bases). The V and J ends lost 5 bases and 2 bases respectively, with 11 bases between them. Germline assignment: CDR1 SGHAT and CDR2 FQNNGV. This CDR3 contains 14 residues.

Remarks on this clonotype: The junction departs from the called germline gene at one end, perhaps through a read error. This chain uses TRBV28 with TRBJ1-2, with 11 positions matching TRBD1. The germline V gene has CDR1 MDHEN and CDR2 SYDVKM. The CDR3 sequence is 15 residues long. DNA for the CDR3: TGTTCCAGCATCCAAGGACAGGGGGCTAACTATGACTACGCCTTC. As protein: CSSIQGQGANYDYAF.

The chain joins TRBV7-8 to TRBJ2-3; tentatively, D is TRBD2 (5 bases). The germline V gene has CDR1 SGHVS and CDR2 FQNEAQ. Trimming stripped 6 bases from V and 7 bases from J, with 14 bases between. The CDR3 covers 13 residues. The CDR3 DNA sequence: TGTGCCAGCAGTTCACTAGTATCATATACGCAGTATTTT. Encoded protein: CASSSLVSYTQYF.

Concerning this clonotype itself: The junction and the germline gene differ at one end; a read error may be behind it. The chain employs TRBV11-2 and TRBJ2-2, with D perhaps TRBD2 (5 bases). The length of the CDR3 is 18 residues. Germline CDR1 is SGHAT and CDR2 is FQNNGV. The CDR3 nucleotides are TGTGCCAGCAGCCCACCCCGAGCGGTAGGCCCGAACACCGGGGAGCCGTTTTTT. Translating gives CASSPPRAVGPNTGEPFF.

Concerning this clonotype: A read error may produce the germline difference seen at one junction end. CDR3 loop: CASSYSAGAGTNVPTF. In DNA, the CDR3 is TGTGCCAGCAGCTACTCCGCGGGAGCTGGGACCAACGTCCCGACTTTC. J is TRBJ2-6 and V is TRBV6-5; 7 nucleotides match TRBD2. Germline V lookup: CDR1 MNHEY, CDR2 SVGAGI. CDR3 length equals 16 residues.

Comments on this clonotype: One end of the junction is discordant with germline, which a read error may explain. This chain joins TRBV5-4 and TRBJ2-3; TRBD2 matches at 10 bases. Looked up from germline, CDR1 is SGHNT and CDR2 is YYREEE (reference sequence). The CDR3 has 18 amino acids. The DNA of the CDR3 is TGTGCCGGCAGTAACCCGGCGGCTAGCGGGAGTAGAACAGATACGCAGTATTTT. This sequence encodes CAGSNPAASGSRTDTQYF.

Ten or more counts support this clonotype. In DNA form, the CDR3 reads TGTGCCAGTAGTTTCTCACTAGCGGAAGTCTACAATGAGCAGTTCTTC. Protein product: CASSFSLAEVYNEQFF. The J gene is TRBJ2-1, the V gene TRBV19; 8 nucleotides match TRBD2. The V and J ends lost 5 bases and 3 bases, in that order; junction bases with no gene match: 9. CDR3 length: 16 residues. From germline, CDR1 is LNHDA and CDR2 SQIVND (reference sequence).

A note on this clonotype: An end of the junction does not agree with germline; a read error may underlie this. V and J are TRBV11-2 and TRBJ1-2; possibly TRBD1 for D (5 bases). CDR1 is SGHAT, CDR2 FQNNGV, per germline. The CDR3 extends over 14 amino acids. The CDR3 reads CDSSLRETNYGYTF. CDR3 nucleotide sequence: TGCGACAGCAGCTTAAGGGAAACTAACTATGGCTACACCTTC. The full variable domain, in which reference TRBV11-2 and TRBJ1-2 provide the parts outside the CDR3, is EAGVAQSPRYKIIEKRQSVAFWCNPISGHATLYWYQQILGQGPKLLIQFQNNGVVDDSQLPKDRFSAERLKGVDSTLKIQPAKLEDSAVYLCDSSLRETNYGYTFGSGTRLTVV.

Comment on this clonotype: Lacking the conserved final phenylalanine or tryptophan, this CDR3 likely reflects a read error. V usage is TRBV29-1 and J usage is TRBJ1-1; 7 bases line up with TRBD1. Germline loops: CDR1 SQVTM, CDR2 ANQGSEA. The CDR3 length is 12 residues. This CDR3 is CSVETGSTEAFS. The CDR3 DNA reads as TGCAGTGTCGAGACAGGGAGCACTGAAGCTTTCTCC.

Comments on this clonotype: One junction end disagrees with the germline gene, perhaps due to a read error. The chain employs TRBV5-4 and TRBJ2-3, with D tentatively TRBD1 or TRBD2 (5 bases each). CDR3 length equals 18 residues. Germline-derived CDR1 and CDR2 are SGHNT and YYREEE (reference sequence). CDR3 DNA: TGTGCCAGCAGTAACCCGGCGGCTAGCAGGAGTCGGACAAATACGCAGTATTTC. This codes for CASSNPAASRSRTNTQYF.

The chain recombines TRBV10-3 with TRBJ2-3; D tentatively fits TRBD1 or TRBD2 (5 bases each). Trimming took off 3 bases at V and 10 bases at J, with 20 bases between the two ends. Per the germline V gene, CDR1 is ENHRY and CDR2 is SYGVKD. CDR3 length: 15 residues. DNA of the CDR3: TGTGCCATCAGTGAACCCGGGATAGGGGCCAATGCGCAGTATTTT. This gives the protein CAISEPGIGANAQYF.

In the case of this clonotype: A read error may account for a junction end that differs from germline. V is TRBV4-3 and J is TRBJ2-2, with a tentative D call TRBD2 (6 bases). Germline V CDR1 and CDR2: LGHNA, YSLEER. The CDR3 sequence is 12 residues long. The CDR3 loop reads CASRLSTGELSF. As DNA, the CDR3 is TGCGCCAGCAGACTTAGCACGGGGGAGCTGTCTTTT.

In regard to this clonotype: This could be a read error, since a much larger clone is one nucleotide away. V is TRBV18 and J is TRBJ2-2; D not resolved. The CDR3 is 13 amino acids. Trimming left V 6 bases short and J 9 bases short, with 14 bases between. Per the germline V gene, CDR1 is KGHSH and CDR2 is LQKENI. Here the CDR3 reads CASSPGPTRELFF. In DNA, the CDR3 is TGTGCCAGCTCCCCCGGTCCGACCCGGGAGCTGTTTTTT.

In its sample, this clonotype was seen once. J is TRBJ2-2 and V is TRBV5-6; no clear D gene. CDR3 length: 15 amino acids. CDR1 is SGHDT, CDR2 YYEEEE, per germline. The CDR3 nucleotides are TGTGTCATTAGCTTGACACCCAGAGTCACCGGGGAGCTGTTTTTT. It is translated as CVISLTPRVTGELFF.

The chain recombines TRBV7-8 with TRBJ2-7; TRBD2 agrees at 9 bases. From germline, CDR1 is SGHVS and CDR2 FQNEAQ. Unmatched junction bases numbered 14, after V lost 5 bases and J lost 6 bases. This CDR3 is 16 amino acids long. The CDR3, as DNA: TGTGCCAGCAGCCTATTACTAGCGGGTGAAGGCCTCGAGCAGTACTTC. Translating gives CASSLLLAGEGLEQYF.

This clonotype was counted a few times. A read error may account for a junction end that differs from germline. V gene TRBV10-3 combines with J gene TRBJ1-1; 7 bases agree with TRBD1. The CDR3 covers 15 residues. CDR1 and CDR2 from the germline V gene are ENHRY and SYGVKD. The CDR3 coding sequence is TGTGCCATCGGTGAGTCGACAGGGATGTTGACTGAAGGTTTCTTT. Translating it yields CAIGESTGMLTEGFF.

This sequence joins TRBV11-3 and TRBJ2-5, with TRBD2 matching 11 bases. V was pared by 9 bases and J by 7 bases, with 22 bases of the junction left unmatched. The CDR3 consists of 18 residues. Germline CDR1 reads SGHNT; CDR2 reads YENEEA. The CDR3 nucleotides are TGTGCCAGTAGCCCTAGTTCACTAGCGGGAGTTAATGGAGGGACCCAGTACTTC. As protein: CASSPSSLAGVNGGTQYF.

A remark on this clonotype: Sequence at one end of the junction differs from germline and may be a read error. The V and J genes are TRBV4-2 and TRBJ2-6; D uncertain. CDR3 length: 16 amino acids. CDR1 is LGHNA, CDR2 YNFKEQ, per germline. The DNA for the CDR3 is TGTGTCAGCAACCAAGATAGAGTCGCTGGGGCCAACGTCCTGACTTTC. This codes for CVSNQDRVAGANVLTF.

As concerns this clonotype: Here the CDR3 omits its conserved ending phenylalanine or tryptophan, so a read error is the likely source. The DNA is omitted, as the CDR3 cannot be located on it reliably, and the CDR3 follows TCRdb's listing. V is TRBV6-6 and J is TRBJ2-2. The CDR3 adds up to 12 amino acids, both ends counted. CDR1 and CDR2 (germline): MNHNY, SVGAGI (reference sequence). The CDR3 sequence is CASSYSSGELHC.

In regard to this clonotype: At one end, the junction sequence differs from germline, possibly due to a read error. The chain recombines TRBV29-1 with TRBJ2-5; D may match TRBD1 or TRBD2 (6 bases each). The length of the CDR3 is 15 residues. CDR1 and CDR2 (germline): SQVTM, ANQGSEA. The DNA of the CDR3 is TGCATCGTTGAAACCGGAAGGGGGGTGAGGGAGACCCAGTATTTC. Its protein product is CIVETGRGVRETQYF.

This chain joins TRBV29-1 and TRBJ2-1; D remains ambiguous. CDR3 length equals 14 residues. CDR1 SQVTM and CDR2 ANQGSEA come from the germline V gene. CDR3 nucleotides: TGCGGCGCCGCAACAGTAGTAAGTTCCAATGAGCAGTTCTTC. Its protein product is CGAATVVSSNEQFF.